One and the same sample provided the 11 T cell receptor beta chains below, sequenced in a study of breast tumors, draining lymph nodes, adjacent tissues. Using its own MiXCR run on the multiplex PCR reads, TCRdb lists one record per CDR3 protein. The sample yields 200,000 or so distinct CDR3 sequences, approximately 33% seen once. Samples came from axillary lymph nodes draining the breast cancer. Sequencing was done on a sample of axillary lymph node tissue. The receptors were sampled from a female donor with breast cancer. Some clones in this sample may be carry-over from other donors' samples.

This clonotype was counted between two and nine times. V usage is TRBV6-1 and J usage is TRBJ2-2, with TRBD2 matching over 12 bases. The CDR3 is made up of 16 amino acids. Germline-derived CDR1 and CDR2 are MNHNS and SASEGT. J gave up 7 bases and V 6 bases, and 9 bases lay outside the gene matches. DNA for the CDR3: TGTGCCAGCAGGCTCGGGCTAGCGGGGGGGCTCGGGGAGCTGTTTTTT. This encodes CASRLGLAGGLGELFF.

The chain's CDR3 is CASSQELGTYNEQFF. In DNA form, the CDR3 reads TGCGCCAGCAGCCAAGAGTTGGGGACCTACAATGAGCAGTTCTTC. V usage is TRBV4-3 and J usage is TRBJ2-1; D remains unclear. This CDR3 is 15 amino acids long. Trimming shortened V by 0 bases and J by 2 bases, and 8 bases separated the two germline ends. Germline V CDR1 and CDR2: LGHNA, YSLEER.

The V gene is TRBV7-9, the J gene TRBJ1-2, with D tentatively TRBD1 (5 bases). Trimming removed 1 base from V and 14 bases from J, with 17 bases in between. CDR3 size: 13 residues. Germline-derived CDR1 and CDR2 are SEHNR and FQNEAQ (reference sequence). The DNA for the CDR3 is TGTGCCAGCAGCTTAGGAGGGAGGGGCGCGATTACCTTC. Amino acids: CASSLGGRGAITF.

This clonotype showed up many times. V and J are TRBV7-9 and TRBJ2-7; 8 nucleotides line up with TRBD1. V shed 8 bases and J 3 bases; nucleotides not matched to a gene: 12. The CDR3 has 15 amino acids. The germline gives CDR1 SEHNR, CDR2 FQNEAQ (reference sequence). The CDR3 bases are TGTGCCAGCTCAAGGACAGGGCGGATGATCTACGAGCAGTACTTC. Its protein is CASSRTGRMIYEQYF.

This clonotype occurred a few times. Being one base from a much bigger clone, this may be a read error. V and J are TRBV5-4 and TRBJ2-3; perhaps D is TRBD1 or TRBD2 (5 bases each). The V gene lost 3 bases and the J gene lost 2 bases, with 19 bases spanning the gap. Germline V lookup: CDR1 SGHNT, CDR2 YYREEE (reference sequence). The CDR3 contains 17 residues. The CDR3 loop is CASSSPGTGTDTDTQYF. In nucleotides, the CDR3 is TGTGCCAGCAGCTCCCCGGGGACGGGGACGGACACAGATACGCAGTATTTT.

The genes are TRBV2 and TRBJ1-5; D remains ambiguous. V lost 9 bases to trimming and J lost 0 bases, with 12 bases between them. The CDR3 has 14 amino acids. In germline, CDR1 is SNHLY, CDR2 FYNNEI. The DNA of the CDR3 is TGTGCCAGGGCGGTCTCTGATAGCAATCAGCCCCAGCATTTT. It is translated as CARAVSDSNQPQHF.

The table lists this clonotype with many counts. The rearrangement uses TRBV5-1 and TRBJ2-3; D is ambiguous. CDR3 length equals 15 residues. Germline CDR1 SGHRS, CDR2 YFSETQ. Deletions cut 0 bases from V and 2 bases from J, with 10 bases between. CDR3 loop: CASSLVETFTDTQYF. CDR3 nucleotide sequence: TGCGCCAGCAGCTTGGTGGAGACCTTCACAGATACGCAGTATTTT.

The sample holds many counts of this clonotype. The chain employs TRBV10-2 and TRBJ2-1; D not resolved. The CDR3 has 15 amino acids. Germline V gene data show CDR1 as WSHSY and CDR2 as SAAADI. Trimming shortened V by 6 bases and J by 8 bases, and 20 bases separated the two germline ends. For the CDR3, the DNA is TGCGCCAGCAGGGAAGGGTGGAGTCCTAGGGATGAGCAGTTCTTC. Translating it yields CASREGWSPRDEQFF.

At least ten counts were recorded for this clonotype. The V and J genes are TRBV12-3 or TRBV12-4 and TRBJ1-2; D is unclear. This CDR3 spans 11 amino acids. Trimming removed 8 bases from V and 2 bases from J, with 6 bases in between. The CDR3: CASGANYGYTF. The CDR3 bases are TGTGCCAGCGGAGCCAACTATGGCTACACCTTC.

Comments on this clonotype: Given a much more abundant clone one base away, this may be a read error. The rearrangement joins TRBV7-9 to TRBJ2-2; D not resolved. Germline V lookup: CDR1 SEHNR, CDR2 FQNEAQ (reference sequence). This CDR3 is built from 14 residues. DNA of the CDR3: TGCGCCAGCAGCCCCCCGACCTACACCGGGGAGCTGTTTTTT. It translates to CASSPPTYTGELFF.

This clonotype turned up a few times. A much larger clone differs by one base, so this may be a read error. The CDR3 DNA reads TGCAGTGCTAGACAGGTATACGCGAATACTTCACCCCTCCACTTT. Translating gives CSARQVYANTSPLHF. The chain joins TRBV20-1 to TRBJ1-6; D gene unclear. The CDR3 loop spans 15 amino acids. Germline V gives CDR1 DFQATT, CDR2 SNEGSKA (reference sequence). The ends were cut back, 2 bases at V and 9 bases at J, with 17 bases in the middle.